The entry below gives a single T cell receptor (beta chain) sequence along with its context. The data belong to a study of blood T cell repertoires in COVID-19. Study overall: Italy, Spain and the United States were the sources of the convalescent and acute COVID-19 samples.

TCRdb's copy holds only in-frame clones and misses some; the assay was immunoSEQ multiplex PCR. The sample yields under 150,000 clones, 84% seen once. CDR1 is MNHEY and CDR2 is SMNVEV in the germline V gene (reference sequence). V shed 6 bases and J shed 4 bases, with 15 bases lying between them. This CDR3 region has 14 residues. The chain has TRBV27 and TRBJ1-2; a possible D gene is TRBD1 (6 bases). The clonotype was recovered from a human donor in a cohort sampled during active COVID-19. The sample consisted of peripheral blood. CDR3 bases: TGTGCCAGCAGCAACAGGGTTGGGTTCTATGGCTACACCTTC. Encoded protein: CASSNRVGFYGYTF.